This T cell receptor (beta chain) was identified during a study of blood T cell repertoires in COVID-19. There are 15 residues in the CDR3. The germline gives CDR1 LNHDA, CDR2 SQIVND (reference sequence). The V and J ends lost 3 bases and 4 bases respectively, with 13 bases between them. Repertoires were generated with immunoSEQ multiplex PCR, while TCRdb's copy carries only in-frame clones and drops some. The sample consists of roughly 200,000 clones, approximately 87% of them appearing once. The clonotype was recovered from a person aged 70 to 85 with COVID-19, enrolled during active disease. Material: peripheral blood. The chain couples TRBV19 to TRBJ1-5; possible D gene TRBD1, 5 bases. CDR3 in DNA: TGTGCCAGTAGTATTCTACGGACACGAAATCAGCCCCAGCATTTT. It specifies CASSILRTRNQPQHF.